The 18 T cell receptor beta chains below come from one sample, sequenced in a study of cytomegalovirus exposure and HLA in healthy donors (TCRdb year 2017). The library relied on the immunoSEQ multiplex PCR assay. A mixture of 60 forward primers for TCR Vbeta segments and 13 reverse primers for TCR Jbeta segments was used in the multiplex PCR. The table was pulled from immuneACCESS by TCRdb, which kept in-frame rearrangements only. Such tables lose some clones; where checked, under half of the loss comes from unresolved V genes, and the rest has no known cause. Recorded for this sample are about 120,000 clones; about two thirds of them occurred a single time. 3% to 4.5% of the sample is held by the ten biggest clonotypes. Sequenced material: PBMCs. These receptors all stem from a young man in good health and CMV-seronegative.

The CDR3 sequence: CASSVQNSGNTIYF. The DNA of the CDR3 is TGCGCCAGCAGTGTTCAGAACTCTGGAAACACCATATATTTT. V gene TRBV10-2 combines with J gene TRBJ1-3; D remains unclear. The V and J ends lost 4 bases and 0 bases respectively, with 7 bases between them. Germline assignment: CDR1 WSHSY and CDR2 SAAADI. This CDR3 has 14 residues.

The J gene is TRBJ2-7, the V gene TRBV4-1; a weak D match, TRBD2 (5 bases). V lost 4 bases to trimming and J lost 9 bases, with 22 bases between them. CDR3 length equals 15 residues. Germline V gene sequence: CDR1 MGHRA, CDR2 YSYEKL. This chain's CDR3 is CASSLLASRVSRQYF. Here the CDR3 DNA reads TGCGCCAGCAGCCTCCTAGCTTCAAGGGTCTCCAGGCAGTACTTC.

The chain employs TRBV7-9 and TRBJ2-7; weak D call: TRBD2 (6 bases). CDR1 SEHNR and CDR2 FQNEAQ come from the germline V gene (reference sequence). The V end lost 1 base, the J end lost 1 base, and 8 bases lay between the germline ends. The CDR3 runs 14 residues. Here the CDR3 DNA reads TGTGCCAGCAGCTTAGGGGGGGAATCCTACGAGCAGTACTTC. This codes for CASSLGGESYEQYF.

This clone was observed a single time. The chain employs TRBV28 and TRBJ1-2, with 7 positions matching TRBD1. The germline CDR1 and CDR2 sequences are MDHEN and SYDVKM. The V and J ends lost 6 bases and 4 bases, in that order; junction bases with no gene match: 8. The CDR3 loop spans 14 amino acids. The CDR3: CASSSGQTFYGYTF. The CDR3 bases are TGTGCCAGCAGCTCGGGACAGACCTTCTATGGCTACACCTTC.

The chain couples TRBV9 to TRBJ2-2; 11 nucleotides agree with TRBD1. The V segment lost 3 bases and the J segment 4 bases; nucleotides outside the gene matches: 8. This CDR3 contains 17 residues. CDR1 is SGDLS and CDR2 is YYNGEE in the germline V gene. CDR3 amino acids: CASSEWTGGAGTGELFF. CDR3 DNA: TGTGCCAGCAGCGAATGGACAGGGGGCGCGGGCACCGGGGAGCTGTTTTTT.

This chain connects TRBV6-4 to TRBJ2-7; D perhaps matches TRBD1 (5 bases). Between the trimmed V and J ends, which lost 7 bases and 6 bases, there was a span of 19 bases. The V gene's germline CDR1 is MRHNA and CDR2 SNTAGT. The length of the CDR3 is 14 residues. The CDR3 region has the DNA TGTGCCAGCAAAGTCAACAGGTGTTTCTGCGAGCAGTACTTC. Translated: CASKVNRCFCEQYF.

The chain recombines TRBV5-4 with TRBJ1-6; possibly TRBD1 for D (6 bases). V dropped 4 bases and J dropped 9 bases, with 14 bases sitting between them. Germline lookup yields CDR1 SGHNT and CDR2 YYREEE (reference sequence). This CDR3 has 14 amino acids. The CDR3 sequence is CASSPDRSSSPLHF. In DNA form, the CDR3 reads TGTGCCAGCAGCCCGGACAGAAGTAGTTCACCCCTCCACTTT.

The V gene is TRBV19, the J gene TRBJ2-1; 9 bases align to TRBD1. The CDR3 has 16 residues. Germline CDR1 is LNHDA and CDR2 is SQIVND (reference sequence). Trimming cost V 3 bases and J 5 bases; bases outside gene matches: 8. CDR3 protein: CASSMTGGNLNNEQFF. The CDR3 bases are TGTGCCAGTAGTATGACAGGGGGAAACCTGAACAATGAGCAGTTCTTC.

The V call is TRBV6-1, the J call TRBJ2-2; no clear D. Trimming stripped 5 bases from V and 4 bases from J, with 5 bases between. The CDR3 spans 12 residues. CDR1 is MNHNS, CDR2 SASEGT, per germline. CDR3 in DNA: TGTGCCAGCAGTTGGGCCACCGGGGAGCTGTTTTTT. It yields the protein CASSWATGELFF.

The V call is TRBV6-5, the J call TRBJ1-5; unclear D gene. The CDR3 covers 15 residues. Germline V gene data show CDR1 as MNHEY and CDR2 as SVGAGI. V lost 6 bases to trimming and J lost 5 bases, with 17 bases between them. In DNA form, the CDR3 reads TGTGCCAGCAGCCCGAAACCGGGTTCCCATCAGCCCCAGCATTTT. Protein sequence: CASSPKPGSHQPQHF.

V is TRBV30 and J is TRBJ2-6; weak D call: TRBD2 (5 bases). Trimming left V 1 base short and J 2 bases short, with 6 bases between. The CDR3 sequence is 14 residues long. Per germline, CDR1 GTSNPN and CDR2 SVGIG (reference sequence). The CDR3: CAWSELAGANVLTF. Written as DNA, the CDR3 is TGTGCCTGGAGTGAACTAGCTGGGGCCAACGTCCTGACTTTC.

This clone was recorded once. The chain links TRBV7-8 to TRBJ1-2, with 7 nucleotides matching TRBD1. V lost 1 base, J lost 6 bases, and 5 bases stayed unmatched. Germline loops: CDR1 SGHVS, CDR2 FQNEAQ. The CDR3 length is 14 residues. The chain's CDR3 is CASSLELTGNGYTF. CDR3 DNA sequence: TGTGCCAGCAGCTTAGAGCTGACAGGGAATGGCTACACCTTC.

V usage is TRBV7-9 and J usage is TRBJ1-3; 8 bases fit TRBD1. CDR1 and CDR2 (germline): SEHNR, FQNEAQ (reference sequence). This CDR3 contains 13 residues. V lost 5 bases and J lost 8; bases outside the gene matches: 5. This chain's CDR3 is CASSKRQGHTIYF. DNA for the CDR3: TGTGCCAGCAGCAAAAGACAGGGGCACACCATATATTTT. The entire variable domain, with the rest obtained from reference TRBV7-9 and TRBJ1-3, is as follows: DTGVSQNPRHKITKRGQNVTFRCDPISEHNRLYWYRQTLGQGPEFLTYFQNEAQLEKSRLLSDRFSAERPKGSFSTLEIQRTEQGDSAMYLCASSKRQGHTIYFGEGSWLTVV.

V and J are TRBV30 and TRBJ2-5, with TRBD2 identical over 7 bases. Trimming removed 5 bases from V and 5 bases from J; junction bases left unmatched: 17. The length of the CDR3 is 16 residues. Germline V gene sequence: CDR1 GTSNPN, CDR2 SVGIG (reference sequence). Here the CDR3 reads CAWGGLELGRDETQYF. DNA of the CDR3: TGTGCCTGGGGGGGATTAGAGTTAGGGAGGGACGAGACCCAGTACTTC.

The chain joins TRBV9 to TRBJ2-7; a weak D match, TRBD1 (6 bases). The V and J ends lost 4 bases and 5 bases respectively, with 13 bases between them. Germline loops: CDR1 SGDLS, CDR2 YYNGEE. CDR3 length equals 13 residues. For the CDR3, the DNA is TGTGCCAGCAGCTCTTCAGGGGAAAACGAGCAGTACTTC. Protein product: CASSSSGENEQYF.

The V and J genes are TRBV4-1 and TRBJ1-2; 8 bases fit TRBD1. Germline V gene data show CDR1 as MGHRA and CDR2 as YSYEKL. The CDR3 sequence is 15 residues long. Unmatched junction bases numbered 3, after V lost 1 base and J lost 2 bases. CDR3 in amino acids: CASSQAQGDNYGYTF. The CDR3 DNA is TGCGCCAGCAGCCAAGCACAGGGGGACAACTATGGCTACACCTTC.

The chain recombines TRBV18 with TRBJ2-2; D uncertain. Trimming pared 3 bases from V and 3 bases from J, leaving 8 bases between. Per the germline V gene, CDR1 is KGHSH and CDR2 is LQKENI. The CDR3 has 14 amino acids. The CDR3 loop reads CASSPHTDTGELFF. The CDR3 DNA reads as TGTGCCAGCTCACCCCACACAGACACCGGGGAGCTGTTTTTT.

V gene TRBV5-4 combines with J gene TRBJ1-4, with 8 bases fitting TRBD1. The V segment lost 3 bases and the J segment 5 bases; nucleotides outside the gene matches: 3. The germline CDR1 and CDR2 sequences are SGHNT and YYREEE (reference sequence). This CDR3 spans 14 amino acids. In nucleotides, the CDR3 is TGTGCCAGCAGCTCGGGACAGGTGAATGAAAAACTGTTTTTT. As protein: CASSSGQVNEKLFF.